These 25 T cell receptor beta chains were all obtained from the same sample, sequenced in a study of T cell changes during pregnancy in multiple sclerosis. TCRdb keeps only in-frame clones here, not all; method: immunoSEQ multiplex PCR. The sample comprises tens of thousands of clones, over 75% of which are singletons, and roughly 10% rests with the top ten. This material consisted of CD8+ T cells from peripheral blood mononuclear cells, taken in the third trimester of pregnancy. The receptors were sampled from a female donor with multiple sclerosis, enrolled in a pregnancy study.

This chain uses TRBV4-1 with TRBJ2-5; D gene ambiguous. Trimming left V 3 bases short and J 2 bases short, with 10 bases between. The germline V gene encodes CDR1 MGHRA and CDR2 YSYEKL. The CDR3 contains 14 residues. CDR3 sequence (DNA): TGCGCCAGCAGCCATTTGACCGGGCAAGAGACCCAGTACTTC. It codes for CASSHLTGQETQYF.

V gene TRBV7-9 combines with J gene TRBJ2-6; D gene uncertain. Germline V gene sequence: CDR1 SEHNR, CDR2 FQNEAQ (reference sequence). The CDR3 is 14 residues long. Deletions cut 4 bases from V and 4 bases from J, with 8 bases between. The CDR3 loop reads CASSSPGGANVLTF. CDR3 nucleotide sequence: TGTGCCAGCAGCTCTCCCGGGGGGGCCAACGTCCTGACTTTC.

The chain recombines TRBV11-2 with TRBJ2-2; tentative D call: TRBD1 (7 bases). This CDR3 has 14 residues. Trimming cost V 5 bases and J 7 bases, with 14 bases left between them. The germline gives CDR1 SGHAT, CDR2 FQNNGV. The CDR3 DNA reads TGTGCCAGCAGCCCCGGACAGGAGGGCGGGGAGCTGTTTTTT. Its translation is CASSPGQEGGELFF.

The V gene is TRBV4-3, the J gene TRBJ1-2; D not resolved. With 4 bases removed from V and 1 base from J, the gap between germline ends came to 10 bases. The CDR3 is 14 amino acids. Germline CDR1 LGHNA, CDR2 YSLEER. The CDR3 coding sequence is TGCGCCAGCAGCCCCGGGAGAGATAACTATGGCTACACCTTC. Its protein is CASSPGRDNYGYTF.

The rearrangement joins TRBV6-5 to TRBJ1-4; 8 bases fit TRBD1. With V trimmed by 6 bases and J by 9 bases, 9 bases remained unmatched. This CDR3 contains 14 residues. Germline V lookup: CDR1 MNHEY, CDR2 SVGAGI. CDR3 residues: CASSHGQGAQKLFF. The CDR3 bases are TGTGCCAGCAGCCACGGACAGGGCGCCCAAAAACTGTTTTTT.

The chain links TRBV21-1 to TRBJ2-1; the D call of TRBD1 is as the table states it, not checked on the DNA. TRBV21-1 is reported as a pseudogene. CDR3 size: 15 residues. The CDR3 DNA sequence: TGTGCCAGCATTACCGGGACAGGGGGCAACAATGAGCAGTTCTTC. It is translated as CASITGTGGNNEQFF.

CDR3 coding DNA: TGCGCCAGCAGCCAAAGTCAGGACTTAAATTCACCCCTCCACTTT. Protein sequence: CASSQSQDLNSPLHF. The gene calls are TRBV4-3 and TRBJ1-6; D unresolved. The germline CDR1 and CDR2 sequences are LGHNA and YSLEER. V was clipped by 2 bases and J by 7 bases, with 12 bases between them. The CDR3 sequence is 15 residues long.

As concerns this clone: A junction end diverges from the germline sequence, so it may reflect a read error. This rearrangement joins TRBV30 to TRBJ1-6; 7 bases are shared with TRBD1. Germline V gene lookup returns CDR1 GTSNPN and CDR2 SVGIG (reference sequence). This CDR3 comprises 15 residues. CDR3 loop: CAWSSKGTDNSPLHF. For the CDR3, the DNA is TGTGCCTGGAGTTCAAAGGGGACAGATAACTCACCCCTCCACTTT. The whole variable domain, filled in from reference TRBV30 and TRBJ1-6, reads SQTIHQWPATLVQPVGSPLSLECTVEGTSNPNLYWYRQAAGRGLQLLFYSVGIGQISSEVPQNLSASRPQDRQFILSSKKLLLSDSGFYLCAWSSKGTDNSPLHFGNGTRLTVT.

This chain joins TRBV4-1 and TRBJ2-7; 11 bases fit TRBD2. Losses at the gene ends were 3 bases for V and 1 base for J; bases not matched to a gene: 5. The CDR3 is made up of 16 amino acids. Per germline, CDR1 MGHRA and CDR2 YSYEKL. The CDR3 sequence is CASSQEASGRSYEQYF. The DNA of the CDR3 is TGCGCCAGCAGCCAGGAGGCTAGCGGGAGGTCCTACGAGCAGTACTTC.

This clone came up once. V gene TRBV6-4 combines with J gene TRBJ1-2; possible D gene TRBD1, 5 bases. The CDR3 runs to 16 residues. Germline CDR1 reads MRHNA; CDR2 reads SNTAGT. V was clipped by 0 bases and J by 1 base, with 12 bases between them. This CDR3 is CASSDSKQGFNYGYTF. In DNA, the CDR3 is TGTGCCAGCAGTGACTCGAAGCAGGGATTTAACTATGGCTACACCTTC.

The chain joins TRBV5-4 to TRBJ1-1; maybe TRBD1 (6 bases). Germline CDR1 reads SGHNT; CDR2 reads YYREEE (reference sequence). This CDR3 comprises 17 residues. Between the trimmed V and J ends, which lost 0 bases and 4 bases, there was a span of 19 bases. The CDR3 protein is CASSLGSGARGLTEAFF. The CDR3 DNA reads TGTGCCAGCAGCTTGGGGTCAGGGGCCCGGGGCCTCACTGAAGCTTTCTTT. Together with reference TRBV5-4 and TRBJ1-1, the CDR3 gives the full variable domain: ETGVTQSPTHLIKTRGQQVTLRCSSQSGHNTVSWYQQALGQGPQFIFQYYREEENGRGNFPPRFSGLQFPNYSSELNVNALELDDSALYLCASSLGSGARGLTEAFFGQGTRLTVV.

J is TRBJ1-4 and V is TRBV9; perhaps TRBD1 as D (6 bases). The V end lost 4 bases, the J end lost 15 bases, and 19 bases lay between the germline ends. The CDR3 runs to 13 residues. CDR1 and CDR2 (germline): SGDLS, YYNGEE. The CDR3 DNA is TGTGCCAGCAGCCCAGGGGAGGGGAAAATGGTGTTTTTT. It yields the protein CASSPGEGKMVFF.

Here the CDR3 DNA reads TGTGCCAGTAGTATAGGGAGGGGGCGAAACCAAGAGACCCAGTACTTC. This translates into CASSIGRGRNQETQYF. The J gene is TRBJ2-5, the V gene TRBV19; D is possibly TRBD1 (7 bases). V lost 1 base, J lost 0 bases, and 12 bases lay in between. The CDR3 is made up of 16 amino acids. Germline assignment: CDR1 LNHDA and CDR2 SQIVND (reference sequence).

This clone occurred once. An end of the junction differs from the germline gene, which may be a read error. The chain links TRBV29-1 to TRBJ2-7; 8 nucleotides line up with TRBD2. CDR3 size: 13 residues. Per germline, CDR1 SQVTM and CDR2 ANQGSEA. Here the CDR3 DNA reads TGCAGCGTTCTAGCGGGTTCCTCCGACGAGCAGTACTTC. Its translation is CSVLAGSSDEQYF.

The rearrangement joins TRBV20-1 to TRBJ2-7; D is perhaps TRBD1 (6 bases). Germline assignment: CDR1 DFQATT and CDR2 SNEGSKA (reference sequence). Trimming pared 2 bases from V and 6 bases from J, leaving 8 bases between. This CDR3 region has 11 residues. The CDR3 DNA follows: TGCAGTGCTAGAACAGGGCCCGAGCAGTACTTC. This gives the protein CSARTGPEQYF.

A single count supports this clone. The chain combines TRBV27 with TRBJ1-1; D is unresolved. The CDR3 covers 13 residues. CDR1 is MNHEY, CDR2 SMNVEV, per germline (reference sequence). Trimming removed 4 bases at V and 4 bases at J, with 10 bases between. Here the CDR3 DNA reads TGTGCCAGCAGTTCCCCGTCGAGCACTGAAGCTTTCTTT. Translation: CASSSPSSTEAFF.

J is TRBJ2-5 and V is TRBV6-5, with D maybe TRBD2 (7 bases). The CDR3 runs to 15 residues. Germline values: CDR1 MNHEY, CDR2 SVGAGI. Trimming cost V 5 bases and J 5 bases, with 18 bases left between them. CDR3 in DNA: TGTGCCAGCAGTCCTCTGGGGGGGGCGACGGAGACCCAGTACTTC. Amino acids: CASSPLGGATETQYF.

This chain joins TRBV19 and TRBJ2-1, with 9 bases fitting TRBD2. Looked up from germline, CDR1 is LNHDA and CDR2 is SQIVND (reference sequence). The J segment lost 1 base and the V segment lost 7 bases, leaving 5 bases of the junction unmatched. The CDR3 consists of 15 residues. CDR3 sequence reads: CASTPTSGSYNEQFF. The CDR3 DNA reads TGTGCCAGTACCCCGACTAGCGGATCCTACAATGAGCAGTTCTTC.

This clone appeared once. V usage is TRBV4-3 and J usage is TRBJ2-3; weak D call: TRBD2 (5 bases). The V end lost 4 bases, the J end lost 2 bases, and 13 bases lay between the germline ends. Germline V gives CDR1 LGHNA, CDR2 YSLEER. This CDR3 spans 15 amino acids. CDR3 bases: TGCGCCAGCAGCCTTCAACGCCGGGACACAGATACGCAGTATTTT. Translation: CASSLQRRDTDTQYF.

The chain has TRBV2 and TRBJ2-3; 8 positions match TRBD2. V lost 6 bases, J lost 2 bases, and 7 bases stayed unmatched. This CDR3 is built from 15 residues. Looked up from germline, CDR1 is SNHLY and CDR2 is FYNNEI. CDR3 amino acids: CASSALAAYTDTQYF. Here the CDR3 DNA reads TGTGCCAGCAGCGCACTAGCGGCTTACACAGATACGCAGTATTTT.

The chain links TRBV7-9 to TRBJ2-2; the match to TRBD2 covers 12 bases. CDR3 length equals 16 residues. Germline CDR1 is SEHNR and CDR2 is FQNEAQ (reference sequence). V trimming: 5 bases; J trimming: 2 bases; junction bases outside the gene matches: 3. CDR3 DNA sequence: TGTGCCAGCAGCCCTAGCGGGGGGGCAAACACCGGGGAGCTGTTTTTT. Its translation: CASSPSGGANTGELFF.

This chain joins TRBV4-2 and TRBJ2-3, with 9 bases identical to TRBD2. The CDR3 consists of 15 residues. Germline lookup yields CDR1 LGHNA and CDR2 YNFKEQ. The V gene end was trimmed by 4 bases and the J gene end by 3 bases; junction bases not matched to a gene: 5. CDR3 sequence: CASSRASGVTDTQYF. The CDR3 DNA is TGTGCCAGCAGCCGTGCTAGCGGGGTAACAGATACGCAGTATTTT.

The chain recombines TRBV6-6 with TRBJ2-1; 8 nucleotides align to TRBD2. The CDR3 loop spans 15 amino acids. Germline V gene lookup returns CDR1 MNHNY and CDR2 SVGAGI (reference sequence). After removal of 5 bases from V and 4 bases from J, the junction contained 7 bases not matched to a gene. The CDR3 is CASSLRLALYNEQFF. CDR3 in DNA: TGTGCCAGCAGTCTCCGACTAGCGCTTTACAATGAGCAGTTCTTC.

V is TRBV7-9 and J is TRBJ2-3, with TRBD1 matching over 8 bases. CDR1 and CDR2 from the germline V gene are SEHNR and FQNEAQ (reference sequence). CDR3 length: 15 amino acids. Trimming took 4 bases from V and 3 from J; bases not matched to a gene: 6. The CDR3 here is CASSSTGGLTDTQYF. The CDR3 nucleotides are TGTGCCAGCAGCTCTACAGGGGGGTTGACAGATACGCAGTATTTT.

CDR3 DNA sequence: TGTGCCAGCAGCTTAGAGTCTGGGCCGAACACAGATACGCAGTATTTT. Its protein is CASSLESGPNTDTQYF. V and J are TRBV7-9 and TRBJ2-3; D not certain. Germline CDR1 is SEHNR and CDR2 is FQNEAQ (reference sequence). This CDR3 has 16 amino acids. V gave up 1 base and J gave up 2 bases, with 13 bases separating them. Variable domain in full (rest from reference TRBV7-9 and TRBJ2-3): DTGVSQNPRHKITKRGQNVTFRCDPISEHNRLYWYRQTLGQGPEFLTYFQNEAQLEKSRLLSDRFSAERPKGSFSTLEIQRTEQGDSAMYLCASSLESGPNTDTQYFGPGTRLTVL.